A single sample gave rise to the 4 T cell receptor beta chains below, sequenced in a study of vaccination effects on CD4 cells after COVID-19. Following culture for 9 to 11 days, CD4+ T cells were isolated. TCRdb's copy holds only in-frame clones and misses some; the assay was immunoSEQ multiplex PCR. The sample lists about 64,000 clones; approximately 70% were seen once. These TCRs are of unknown antigen specificity. Sequences were derived from CD4+ T cells from PBMCs cultured without peptide, sampled before COVID-19 vaccination. The receptors come from a human donor who had a prior SARS-CoV-2 infection.

In this sample, this clone turned up once. J is TRBJ1-2 and V is TRBV6-5; D unresolved. CDR1 is MNHEY and CDR2 is SVGAGI in the germline V gene. V was clipped by 2 bases and J by 4 bases, with 11 bases between them. This CDR3 comprises 14 residues. The CDR3 DNA sequence: TGTGCCAGCAGTTACAGTCCGGGGAGCTATGGCTACACCTTC. This translates into CASSYSPGSYGYTF.

The chain has TRBV5-1 and TRBJ2-2; TRBD2 aligns across 13 bases. V dropped 3 bases and J dropped 8; count of bases not matched to a gene: 4. The CDR3 length is 15 residues. In germline, CDR1 is SGHRS, CDR2 YFSETQ. CDR3 nucleotides: TGCGCCAGCAGCTCAAGGACTAGCGGGGGAGGGGAGCTGTTTTTT. This encodes CASSSRTSGGGELFF.

V and J are TRBV5-1 and TRBJ2-3; 8 nucleotides line up with TRBD2. The V gene end was trimmed by 0 bases and the J gene end by 6 bases; junction bases not matched to a gene: 12. The CDR3 runs 17 residues. Germline CDR1 reads SGHRS; CDR2 reads YFSETQ. This CDR3 is CASSLALASGHADTQYF. The CDR3 coding sequence is TGCGCCAGCAGCTTGGCCCTCGCTAGCGGGCATGCCGATACGCAGTATTTT.

The chain couples TRBV21-1 to TRBJ1-4; TRBD1, the table's D call, was not compared with the DNA. TRBV21-1 is a pseudogene segment. The CDR3 is 14 amino acids. CDR3 protein: CASRFRQTNEKLFF. The CDR3 DNA reads TGTGCCAGCAGATTCAGGCAAACTAATGAAAAACTGTTTTTT.